The clone carrying this T cell receptor (beta chain) was recorded at least ten times. Preparing the TCRbeta library involved the use of unique molecular identifiers. One entry per CDR3 protein results from TCRdb running MiXCR on the PCR reads. The sample consists of 640,000 or so distinct CDR3 sequences, about 15% of them appearing once. These data originate in a study of T-cell reconstitution after alpha-beta-depleted transplantation in children. CDR3 length: 12 residues. V gave up 5 bases and J gave up 5 bases, with 8 bases separating them. CDR1 and CDR2 from the germline V gene are MRHNA and SNTAGT.

Material: PBMCs from the stem cell graft donor, obtained from the stem cell graft. The rearrangement joins TRBV6-4 to TRBJ2-3, with D uncertain. The source of this sequence is a human donor who donated a stem cell graft to a child with acute myeloid leukemia. Written as DNA, the CDR3 is TGTGCCAGCAGTCGAGAAGGAGATACGCAGTATTTT. Its protein is CASSREGDTQYF.